This TCR beta chain originates from a study of blood T cell repertoires in COVID-19. Across the whole study: Specimens from acute and convalescent COVID-19 originated in the United States, Italy and Spain. T cells, B-cell-depleted T cells, or PBMCs supplied cDNA or gDNA.

This CDR3 contains 15 residues. Trimming cost V 4 bases and J 4 bases; bases outside gene matches: 5. Germline V gene data show CDR1 as SGHTA and CDR2 as FQGNSA. In the study's own analysis: Researchers report that nucleated cell counts were estimated from reference gene primer amplification. Repertoires were generated with immunoSEQ multiplex PCR, while TCRdb's copy carries only in-frame clones and drops some. That table furnishes V, J and clone size, whereas the DNA furnished D and trimming. The table shows around 60,000 clones, with 77% occurring only once. The rearrangement uses TRBV7-2 and TRBJ2-2, with TRBD1 matching 8 bases. This TCR derives from a human donor in a cohort sampled during active COVID-19. The specimen was peripheral blood. CDR3 sequence: CASSSQGVGTGELFF. The DNA for the CDR3 is TGTGCCAGCAGCTCACAGGGGGTAGGCACCGGGGAGCTGTTTTTT.